This T cell receptor beta chain was observed in a study of T cell repertoires in cytomegalovirus infection. Notes on the study in general: Based on cumulative public TCR beta family frequency, carriers of CMV plus the relevant HLA were identified. HLA-C-restricted CMV-specific TCR beta clonotypes were dominant in the ex vivo response.

This clonotype was detected only a few times. The target antigen is unknown. TCRdb reanalysed the reads using MiXCR and keeps one entry per CDR3 protein. The sample records over 300,000 distinct CDR3 sequences, roughly 9.5% being singletons. V lost 0 bases and J lost 4, with 9 bases in between. Germline V CDR1 and CDR2: LGHNA, YSLEER. This CDR3 comprises 15 residues. This sequence joins TRBV4-3 and TRBJ1-4; D is uncertain. This TCR came from a human donor in good health (CMV status not recorded). Some clones in this sample may be carry-over from other donors' samples. Sequenced sample: PBMCs. CDR3 loop: CASSQDGRNNEKLFF. The CDR3 nucleotides are TGCGCCAGCAGCCAAGACGGTCGGAATAATGAAAAACTGTTTTTT.